This entry is about one T cell receptor (beta chain). PCR was performed a second time for 7 to 11 cycles using a sample-barcoded 5' primer and a J-beta primer mix. Each CDR3 protein gets one entry after TCRdb re-called the 5' RACE reads with MiXCR. The sample has more than 900,000 distinct CDR3 sequences, 20% to 25% seen once. This record comes from a study of blood T cells in healthy people across ages. After removal of 4 bases from V and 5 bases from J, the junction contained 6 bases not matched to a gene. Per the germline V gene, CDR1 is DFQATT and CDR2 is SNEGSKA (reference sequence). This CDR3 has 13 amino acids. The sample was also reused in another study, on T cells of mothers and their children.

The TCR sequence derives from a girl between 2 and 10 years old in good health. The sequenced material came from blood. J is TRBJ2-5 and V is TRBV20-1; the match to TRBD1 covers 8 bases. The CDR3 DNA follows: TGCAGTGCTATACAGGGGGTGGGGGAGACCCAGTACTTC. Protein product: CSAIQGVGETQYF.